This T cell receptor beta chain was sequenced for a study of control samples from healthy donors and cancer patients. Germline V gene sequence: CDR1 SGHNT, CDR2 YENEEA. The CDR3 has 13 residues. V was cut by 5 bases and J by 2 bases, with 10 bases left in between. The protocol was immunoSEQ multiplex PCR, while the TCRdb copy is restricted to in-frame clones and leaves out a portion. Among roughly 90,000 clones listed, 85% to 95% were seen once. The chain has TRBV11-3 and TRBJ2-7, with D possibly TRBD1 on 5 matching bases. The TCR was taken from a woman aged 25 to 45 in good health. Sequencing input: blood. DNA of the CDR3: TGTGCCAGCAGCCCCAGGGATCCCTACGAGCAGTACTTC. This sequence encodes CASSPRDPYEQYF.